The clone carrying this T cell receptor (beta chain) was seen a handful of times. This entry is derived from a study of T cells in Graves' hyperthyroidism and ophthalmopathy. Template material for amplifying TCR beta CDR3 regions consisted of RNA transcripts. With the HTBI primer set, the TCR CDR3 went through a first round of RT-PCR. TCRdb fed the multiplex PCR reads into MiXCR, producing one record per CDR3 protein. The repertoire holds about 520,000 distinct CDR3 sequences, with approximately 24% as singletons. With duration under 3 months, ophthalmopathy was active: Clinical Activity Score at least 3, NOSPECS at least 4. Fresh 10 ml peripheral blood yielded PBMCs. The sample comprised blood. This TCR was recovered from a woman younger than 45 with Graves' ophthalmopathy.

This CDR3 reads CASSSTLGIRTEAFF. The CDR3 DNA reads TGTGCCAGCAGCTCGACGTTGGGGATCCGCACTGAAGCTTTCTTT. This chain connects TRBV7-2 to TRBJ1-1; no firm D call. V lost 4 bases, J lost 4 bases, and 16 bases lay in between. Germline CDR1 is SGHTA and CDR2 is FQGNSA. The CDR3 sequence is 15 residues long.